This T cell receptor (beta chain) was found in a study of cytomegalovirus exposure and HLA in healthy donors. Study summary: Some 77 million unique TCRs from HLA-typed donors were held in an early release of data. Findings of the study overall: Later analysis demonstrated an association between a missense DCLRE1C variant and TCR beta V- and J-gene trimming.

The PCR employed 60 Vbeta primers together with 13 Jbeta primers. Original handling: An analysis that came later counted tens of millions of unique TCR beta chains, 9 million to 12 million shared. Assay: immunoSEQ multiplex PCR; the TCRdb copy retains only in-frame clones and omits some. That table furnishes V, J and clone size, whereas the DNA furnished D and trimming. Seen here are some 110,000 clones, about four fifths observed once, and the top ten hold approximately 4.3%. A note on this clone: Its target is unknown.

The CDR3 has 15 amino acids. CDR1 is MNHEY, CDR2 SVGAGI, per germline. V gave up 6 bases and J gave up 8 bases; unmatched junction bases: 13. This TCR was sampled from a young man in good health and CMV-seropositive. Material: PBMCs. The V call is TRBV6-5, the J call TRBJ2-1, with 7 nucleotides matching TRBD2. The CDR3 nucleotides read TGTGCCAGCAGCCCATTGGGACTACCCCGGGATGAGCAGTTCTTC. Amino acid sequence: CASSPLGLPRDEQFF.